Following are 28 T cell receptor beta chains from one sample sequenced in a study of Ad26.COV2.S vaccination and SARS-CoV-2 variants. The assay was immunoSEQ multiplex PCR, and TCRdb's table has in-frame clones only and misses some. The repertoire consists of 300,000 to 400,000 clones, with approximately 84% occurring once and the leading ten covering 3% to 4%. Treatment given: around 19 received Ad26.COV2.S at low or high dose, single or two shots; roughly 5 received placebo; per-sample allocation not given. Following the first vaccine or placebo injection, samples were taken on day 63. Material: peripheral blood, obtained in a trial of Ad26.COV2.S vaccine versus placebo. These receptors were taken from a person between 18 and 65 years old who received the Ad26.COV2.S COVID-19 vaccine or a placebo.

This clone was observed a handful of times. The chain uses TRBV7-6 and TRBJ2-4; D is ambiguous. Germline assignment: CDR1 SGHVS and CDR2 FNYEAQ. The CDR3 is made up of 15 amino acids. Deletions cut 5 bases from V and 1 base from J, with 12 bases between. The CDR3 nucleotides are TGTGCCAGCAGCGAGAGCCTGGGTGCCAAAAACATTCAGTACTTC. Translating it yields CASSESLGAKNIQYF.

The chain uses TRBV28 and TRBJ1-3, with D possibly matching TRBD1 (6 bases). Germline assignment: CDR1 MDHEN and CDR2 SYDVKM. V was shortened by 5 bases and J by 0 bases, with 11 bases between the two germline ends. This CDR3 is built from 15 residues. The DNA for the CDR3 is TGTGCCAGCAGTGGGAACAGGGACTCTGGAAACACCATATATTTT. Protein sequence: CASSGNRDSGNTIYF.

This clone has a handful of counts. The chain couples TRBV7-9 to TRBJ2-7; TRBD1 matches at 10 bases. CDR3 size: 15 residues. After removal of 5 bases from V and 0 bases from J, the junction contained 4 bases not matched to a gene. CDR1 is SEHNR and CDR2 is FQNEAQ in the germline V gene (reference sequence). The CDR3 protein is CASSQRTGGSYEQYF. In DNA, the CDR3 is TGTGCCAGCAGCCAAAGGACAGGGGGCTCCTACGAGCAGTACTTC.

CDR3 amino acids: CASSLGIHEQYF. The CDR3 DNA follows: TGTGCCAGCAGCTTAGGAATCCACGAGCAGTACTTC. V and J are TRBV5-5 and TRBJ2-7; D is undetermined. CDR3 length: 12 amino acids. CDR1 SGHKS and CDR2 YYEKEE come from the germline V gene (reference sequence). The V end was cut by 2 bases, the J end by 5 bases, with 8 bases between. Supplemented by reference TRBV5-5 and TRBJ2-7, the full variable domain reads DAGVTQSPTHLIKTRGQQVTLRCSPISGHKSVSWYQQVLGQGPQFIFQYYEKEERGRGNFPDRFSARQFPNYSSELNVNALLLGDSALYLCASSLGIHEQYFGPGTRLTVT.

The V and J genes are TRBV6-1 and TRBJ1-2; TRBD1 might be the D (6 bases). In germline, CDR1 is MNHNS, CDR2 SASEGT. V dropped 4 bases and J dropped 3 bases, with 18 bases sitting between them. This CDR3 is 16 amino acids long. CDR3 residues: CASSAPGDRRYYGYTF. The CDR3 bases are TGTGCCAGCAGTGCCCCCGGCGACAGGAGGTACTATGGCTACACCTTC.

This clone was recorded once. The rearrangement links TRBV6-5 to TRBJ2-7, with 9 bases lining up with TRBD1. Germline CDR1 reads MNHEY; CDR2 reads SVGAGI. CDR3 length: 14 amino acids. With V trimmed by 5 bases and J by 2 bases, 4 bases remained unmatched. The CDR3 nucleotides are TGTGCCAGCAGTCCCTGGACAGGGGCCTACGAGCAGTACTTC. Translating it yields CASSPWTGAYEQYF.

J is TRBJ2-1 and V is TRBV4-3, with 11 bases aligning to TRBD2. Germline trimming cut 0 bases from V and 9 bases from J; bases unmatched to any gene: 10. This CDR3 has 17 residues. CDR1 and CDR2 (germline): LGHNA, YSLEER. The CDR3 is CASSQDMVAGGRSEQFF. In DNA, the CDR3 is TGCGCCAGCAGCCAAGATATGGTAGCGGGGGGGCGCAGTGAGCAGTTCTTC.

This clone came up a few times. The germline gene is not matched at one end of the junction; a read error may be the cause. The J gene is TRBJ2-2, the V gene TRBV7-7; no clear D gene. CDR3 size: 15 residues. In germline, CDR1 is SSHAT, CDR2 FNYEAQ (reference sequence). The chain's CDR3 is CASSLVGLNTGELFF. The CDR3 coding sequence is TGTGCTAGCAGCTTAGTAGGCCTGAACACCGGGGAGCTGTTTTTT.

This sequence joins TRBV6-5 and TRBJ2-1, with 8 bases matching TRBD2. The V and J ends lost 2 bases and 8 bases, in that order; junction bases with no gene match: 8. This CDR3 contains 15 residues. Germline V gene lookup returns CDR1 MNHEY and CDR2 SVGAGI. CDR3 coding DNA: TGTGCCAGCAGTTACGGAGGGACTAGTTTTTATGAGCAGTTCTTC. It codes for CASSYGGTSFYEQFF.

The chain carries TRBV6-2 or TRBV6-3 and TRBJ1-5; possibly TRBD1 for D (5 bases). Deletions cut 2 bases from V and 3 bases from J, with 8 bases between. The CDR3 totals 14 residues. The germline V gene has CDR1 MNHEY and CDR2 SVGEGT. CDR3: CASSYGGDNQPQHF. The CDR3 region has the DNA TGTGCCAGCAGTTACGGGGGAGACAATCAGCCCCAGCATTTT.

The V call is TRBV3-1 (or the pseudogene TRBV3-2), the J call TRBJ2-3; maybe TRBD2 (7 bases). Germline-derived CDR1 and CDR2 are LGHDT and YNNKEL (reference sequence). This CDR3 has 16 residues. Trimming removed 3 bases at V and 13 bases at J, with 26 bases between. The CDR3 spells CASSQSWAYQEGGKYF. Written as DNA, the CDR3 is TGTGCCAGCAGCCAGAGTTGGGCATACCAGGAGGGGGGGAAGTATTTT.

The chain carries TRBV7-2 and TRBJ1-3; TRBD1 agrees at 9 bases. Trimming cost V 4 bases and J 0 bases; bases outside gene matches: 10. Germline values: CDR1 SGHTA, CDR2 FQGNSA. The CDR3 is 18 amino acids. This CDR3 is CASSSLRQGGVSGNTIYF. The CDR3, as DNA: TGTGCCAGCAGCTCACTTAGACAGGGGGGAGTCTCTGGAAACACCATATATTTT.

J is TRBJ1-2 and V is TRBV3-1 (or the pseudogene TRBV3-2), with no clear D. Trimming cost V 1 base and J 4 bases, with 10 bases left between them. CDR3 length: 14 residues. Looked up from germline, CDR1 is LGHDT and CDR2 is YNNKEL (reference sequence). CDR3 residues: CASSQVAASYGYTF. The DNA for the CDR3 is TGTGCCAGCAGCCAAGTAGCCGCGTCCTATGGCTACACCTTC.

The rearrangement uses TRBV5-1 and TRBJ2-1, with TRBD2 identical over 9 bases. Trimming cost V 5 bases and J 0 bases; bases outside gene matches: 3. Per germline, CDR1 SGHRS and CDR2 YFSETQ. The CDR3 consists of 15 residues. CDR3 sequence (DNA): TGCGCCAGCAGACGGACTAGCGACTCCTACAATGAGCAGTTCTTC. Encoded protein: CASRRTSDSYNEQFF.

The chain uses TRBV7-8 and TRBJ1-1, with unresolved D. The germline gives CDR1 SGHVS, CDR2 FQNEAQ. CDR3 length equals 14 residues. With 1 base removed from V and 1 base from J, the gap between germline ends came to 7 bases. The CDR3 protein is CASSLVPGNTEAFF. The CDR3 DNA reads as TGTGCCAGCAGCTTAGTCCCAGGGAACACTGAAGCTTTCTTT.

A word on this clone: Distinct nucleotide sequences in the sample also encode this CDR3. This rearrangement joins TRBV18 to TRBJ2-5; perhaps TRBD1 as D (6 bases). This CDR3 is built from 13 residues. V gave up 2 bases and J gave up 2 bases, with 6 bases separating them. Germline CDR1 reads KGHSH; CDR2 reads LQKENI. CDR3 nucleotides: TGTGCCAGCTCACCAGGACAGCAAGAGACCCAGTACTTC. It is translated as CASSPGQQETQYF.

The chain is built from TRBV6-5 and TRBJ1-1; no definite D call. Trimming removed 2 bases from V and 2 bases from J, with 9 bases in between. The CDR3 runs 14 residues. Germline lookup yields CDR1 MNHEY and CDR2 SVGAGI. CDR3 protein: CASSYGQLNTEAFF. CDR3 DNA sequence: TGTGCCAGCAGTTACGGGCAGCTCAACACTGAAGCTTTCTTT.

In its sample, this clone was seen once. The chain uses TRBV5-4 and TRBJ1-6; D possibly corresponds to TRBD1 (5 bases). V gave up 3 bases and J gave up 0 bases, with 13 bases separating them. The CDR3 has 17 residues. CDR1 and CDR2 from the germline V gene are SGHNT and YYREEE (reference sequence). In DNA form, the CDR3 reads TGTGCCAGCAGCTCCGGGACGGAGAGCTCCTATAATTCACCCCTCCACTTT. This translates into CASSSGTESSYNSPLHF.

The chain has TRBV11-2 and TRBJ2-4; D ambiguous. Trimming cost V 5 bases and J 3 bases, with 20 bases left between them. Germline assignment: CDR1 SGHAT and CDR2 FQNNGV. The CDR3 sequence is 17 residues long. CDR3 DNA: TGTGCCAGCAGCACGCTTGTTGGCCCGGTTGTCAAAAACATTCAGTACTTC. This codes for CASSTLVGPVVKNIQYF.

V and J are TRBV27 and TRBJ2-3; perhaps D is TRBD1 or TRBD2 (5 bases each). Germline values: CDR1 MNHEY, CDR2 SMNVEV (reference sequence). The CDR3 contains 14 residues. The V gene lost 2 bases and the J gene lost 4 bases, with 10 bases spanning the gap. CDR3 DNA: TGTGCCAGCAGTTTAAGAGGGGATGCAGATACGCAGTATTTT. Protein product: CASSLRGDADTQYF.

The CDR3 sequence: CASSPGLAGPNTGELFF. CDR3 in DNA: TGCGCCAGCAGCCCGGGACTAGCGGGACCCAACACCGGGGAGCTGTTTTTT. The chain uses TRBV5-1 and TRBJ2-2; 13 nucleotides line up with TRBD2. The CDR3 sequence is 17 residues long. Germline CDR1 SGHRS, CDR2 YFSETQ. The trim removed 4 bases at V and 2 bases at J, leaving 5 bases unmatched.

The V and J genes are TRBV30 and TRBJ1-2, with TRBD1 matching 8 bases. The CDR3 consists of 13 residues. V dropped 5 bases and J dropped 4; count of bases not matched to a gene: 6. The germline V gene encodes CDR1 GTSNPN and CDR2 SVGIG (reference sequence). CDR3 sequence: CAWSTTGVYGYTF. The CDR3 bases are TGTGCCTGGTCAACGACAGGGGTCTATGGCTACACCTTC.

This clone was detected a few times. The rearrangement uses TRBV15 and TRBJ2-7, with TRBD1 matching over 7 bases. Trimming removed 2 bases from V and 6 bases from J; junction bases left unmatched: 7. Germline-derived CDR1 and CDR2 are LNHNV and YYDKDF (reference sequence). The CDR3 runs 14 residues. The CDR3 region has the DNA TGTGCCACCAGCAGACTGCGGACAGGAGGCGAGCAGTACTTC. Protein: CATSRLRTGGEQYF. Variable domain in full (rest from reference TRBV15 and TRBJ2-7): DAMVIQNPRYQVTQFGKPVTLSCSQTLNHNVMYWYQQKSSQAPKLLFHYYDKDFNNEADTPDNFQSRRPNTSFCFLDIRSPGLGDTAMYLCATSRLRTGGEQYFGPGTRLTVT.

This clone was recorded once. J is TRBJ1-2 and V is TRBV30; TRBD1 aligns across 8 bases. CDR3 length: 11 residues. The V gene's germline CDR1 is GTSNPN and CDR2 SVGIG (reference sequence). The CDR3 loop is CVYQGADGYTF. CDR3 coding DNA: TGTGTCTATCAGGGGGCGGATGGCTACACCTTC.

In DNA, the CDR3 is TGTGCTTTGGCGGGGCGCACTGAAGCTTTCTTT. It encodes CALAGRTEAFF. This chain connects TRBV30 to TRBJ1-1; tentatively, D is TRBD1 (5 bases). CDR1 GTSNPN and CDR2 SVGIG come from the germline V gene (reference sequence). This CDR3 region has 11 residues.

The J gene is TRBJ1-5, the V gene TRBV12-3 or TRBV12-4; no clear D gene. The CDR3 consists of 12 residues. V lost 5 bases and J 2 bases, leaving 4 bases between the germline ends. The CDR3 nucleotides read TGTGCCAGCAGTCGACGCAATCAGCCCCAGCATTTT. Translation: CASSRRNQPQHF.

The chain couples TRBV11-2 to TRBJ1-4, with D possibly matching TRBD1 (6 bases). CDR3 length: 13 residues. V was shortened by 5 bases and J by 8 bases, with 12 bases between the two germline ends. The V gene's germline CDR1 is SGHAT and CDR2 FQNNGV. For the CDR3, the DNA is TGTGCCAGCAGCGCCTACAGGGACGAAAAACTGTTTTTT. Translation gives CASSAYRDEKLFF.

This chain uses TRBV25-1 with TRBJ2-7; possibly TRBD1 for D (5 bases). The CDR3 has 12 amino acids. V was trimmed by 11 bases and J by 6 bases, leaving 17 bases between them. The V gene's germline CDR1 is MGHDK and CDR2 SYGVNS. CDR3 in DNA: TGTGCCTCACGCGGCGGCCAGGGCGAGCAGTACTTC. Translation gives CASRGGQGEQYF.